The 19 T cell receptor beta chains in this list originate from one sample, sequenced in a study of neurological immune-mediated disorders (dated 2019 in TCRdb). Libraries were constructed by 5' RACE. Sequencing relied on an Illumina HiSeq 2500. Using fastp trimming at Q25 and MiXCR clonotype assembly, TCRdb reanalyzed the public sequencing data and kept in-frame beta chains. Duplicate CDR3 protein sequences are folded into a single record with the most common DNA and genes. Within this sample are 49,000 or so distinct CDR3 sequences, with approximately 15% of them counted one time only. The ten biggest clones cover 4.4% of the sample. Sequencing was done on a sample of PBMCs. The receptors were sampled from a man aged 60 to 75 in good health.

This clonotype was counted ten times or more. CDR3 nucleotides: TGTGCCAGCAGTTTAAGTGCGCTGGGCACCCAGGATGAGCAGTTCTTC. Translated, it gives CASSLSALGTQDEQFF. V and J are TRBV28 and TRBJ2-1; D remains unclear. Germline loops: CDR1 MDHEN, CDR2 SYDVKM. CDR3 length: 16 amino acids. V shed 2 bases and J shed 8 bases, with 19 bases lying between them.

The chain links TRBV3-1 to TRBJ2-3; D is perhaps TRBD2 (5 bases). Trimming removed 4 bases from V and 9 bases from J, with 17 bases in between. The CDR3 totals 14 residues. CDR1 and CDR2 (germline): LGHDT, YNNKEL (reference sequence). The CDR3 is CASSPWTSLETQYF. The CDR3 DNA follows: TGTGCCAGCAGCCCCTGGACTTCCCTGGAAACGCAGTATTTT.

In this sample, this clonotype turned up many times. This chain connects TRBV5-1 to TRBJ1-2; TRBD1 matches 9 bases. CDR3 length: 14 residues. The V gene's germline CDR1 is SGHRS and CDR2 YFSETQ. The V gene end was trimmed by 3 bases and the J gene end by 8 bases; junction bases not matched to a gene: 8. The CDR3 protein is CASSSRDRVAGYTF. The CDR3 DNA follows: TGCGCCAGCAGCTCTCGGGACAGGGTTGCCGGCTACACCTTC.

This clonotype was recorded many times. This chain links TRBV24-1 with TRBJ2-1, with TRBD2 matching over 12 bases. This CDR3 has 18 residues. Germline values: CDR1 KGHDR, CDR2 SFDVKD. V gave up 4 bases and J gave up 0 bases; unmatched junction bases: 6. The CDR3 here is CATSDPTSGRHSYNEQFF. The CDR3 DNA reads as TGTGCCACCAGTGACCCGACTAGCGGGAGACACTCCTACAATGAGCAGTTCTTC.

This clonotype appeared many times. The chain combines TRBV5-1 with TRBJ2-1, with D perhaps TRBD2 (5 bases). Per the germline V gene, CDR1 is SGHRS and CDR2 is YFSETQ. The V end was cut by 0 bases, the J end by 1 base, with 11 bases between. There are 16 residues in the CDR3. The CDR3 region is CASSLGAGASYNEQFF. CDR3 DNA sequence: TGCGCCAGCAGCTTGGGGGCGGGCGCGTCCTACAATGAGCAGTTCTTC.

This clonotype was detected ten times or more. This rearrangement joins TRBV5-1 to TRBJ2-6, with TRBD2 as a possible D gene (6 bases). There are 15 residues in the CDR3. Germline lookup yields CDR1 SGHRS and CDR2 YFSETQ. Trimming removed 2 bases at V and 4 bases at J, with 10 bases between. The CDR3 sequence is CASSFGGSGANVLTF. The CDR3 DNA reads as TGCGCCAGCAGCTTTGGAGGGTCCGGGGCCAACGTCCTGACTTTC.

In its sample, this clonotype was seen many times. The chain has TRBV5-6 and TRBJ2-4; 11 bases are a match to TRBD1. CDR1 is SGHDT and CDR2 is YYEEEE in the germline V gene. The length of the CDR3 is 12 residues. The V segment lost 0 bases and the J segment 16 bases; nucleotides outside the gene matches: 3. CDR3 residues: CASSLGGTGGYF. The CDR3 DNA sequence: TGTGCCAGCAGCTTGGGCGGGACAGGGGGTTACTTC.

This clonotype has a count of ten or more. V is TRBV7-2 and J is TRBJ2-4; 7 bases line up with TRBD2. With 5 bases clipped from V and 0 bases from J, the junction kept 7 bases outside the gene matches. Germline V lookup: CDR1 SGHTA, CDR2 FQGNSA. The CDR3 has 16 amino acids. The DNA of the CDR3 is TGTGCCAGCAGCCCAGGGACTACTGGAGCCAAAAACATTCAGTACTTC. Its protein is CASSPGTTGAKNIQYF.

This clonotype was observed many times. This chain uses TRBV30 with TRBJ2-2; D might be TRBD1 or TRBD2, each matching 5 bases. With 7 bases removed from V and 3 bases from J, the gap between germline ends came to 18 bases. This CDR3 region has 15 residues. Germline V CDR1 and CDR2: GTSNPN, SVGIG (reference sequence). In DNA, the CDR3 is TGTGCCTCCCGGGACGGCCCTCGGGACACCGGGGAGCTGTTTTTT. Encoded protein: CASRDGPRDTGELFF. Filled out from reference TRBV30 and TRBJ2-2, the complete variable domain reads SQTIHQWPATLVQPVGSPLSLECTVEGTSNPNLYWYRQAAGRGLQLLFYSVGIGQISSEVPQNLSASRPQDRQFILSSKKLLLSDSGFYLCASRDGPRDTGELFFGEGSRLTVL.

This clonotype was detected ten times or more. The rearrangement uses TRBV7-3 and TRBJ2-1, with 8 positions matching TRBD1. The CDR3 spans 14 residues. In germline, CDR1 is SGHTA, CDR2 FQGTGA. Germline trimming cut 5 bases from V and 7 bases from J; bases unmatched to any gene: 7. The CDR3 reads CASSPGGQGNEQFF. The CDR3 bases are TGTGCCAGCAGCCCAGGGGGCCAGGGGAATGAGCAGTTCTTC.

This clonotype was recorded at least ten times. The V gene is TRBV5-1, the J gene TRBJ1-6, with 7 positions matching TRBD1. Unmatched junction bases numbered 12, after V lost 1 base and J lost 8 bases. The germline gives CDR1 SGHRS, CDR2 YFSETQ. The CDR3 contains 17 residues. The CDR3 region has the DNA TGCGCCAGCAGCTTGATGGGCGTACAGGGGAGTGATTCACCCCTCCACTTT. Translating it yields CASSLMGVQGSDSPLHF.

This clonotype was recorded at least ten times. V gene TRBV27 combines with J gene TRBJ2-1; 14 nucleotides match TRBD2. Germline assignment: CDR1 MNHEY and CDR2 SMNVEV (reference sequence). This CDR3 has 17 residues. The V and J ends lost 8 bases and 5 bases, in that order; junction bases with no gene match: 11. The CDR3 spells CASSPTSGRVLHNEQFF. The CDR3 DNA follows: TGTGCCAGCTCCCCGACTAGCGGGAGGGTGCTACACAATGAGCAGTTCTTC.

A note on this clonotype: A much larger clone differs by one base, so this may be a read error. V gene TRBV10-3 combines with J gene TRBJ2-2, with D possibly being TRBD2 (6 bases). Germline CDR1 and CDR2: ENHRY and SYGVKD. The CDR3 extends over 12 amino acids. This CDR3 is CAISESGGDLFF. CDR3 sequence (DNA): TGTGCCATCAGTGAGTCGGGCGGGGACCTGTTTTTT.

Ten or more counts support this clonotype. The rearrangement links TRBV5-1 to TRBJ2-7; 8 nucleotides line up with TRBD1. The CDR3 consists of 16 residues. The germline V gene encodes CDR1 SGHRS and CDR2 YFSETQ. V trimming: 0 bases; J trimming: 3 bases; junction bases outside the gene matches: 8. The CDR3 is CASSLATGQEYYEQYF. The CDR3 DNA is TGCGCCAGCAGCTTGGCTACGGGACAGGAGTACTACGAGCAGTACTTC.

This clonotype was seen many times. V is TRBV7-2 and J is TRBJ2-5, with D perhaps TRBD1 (5 bases). V lost 3 bases, J lost 5 bases, and 10 bases lay in between. The CDR3 length is 13 residues. Per the germline V gene, CDR1 is SGHTA and CDR2 is FQGNSA. CDR3 sequence: CASSFQGRETQYF. The DNA of the CDR3 is TGTGCCAGCAGCTTTCAGGGAAGGGAGACCCAGTACTTC.

This clonotype was seen at least ten times. The genes are TRBV28 and TRBJ2-5, with 8 nucleotides matching TRBD2. Germline CDR1 reads MDHEN; CDR2 reads SYDVKM. With 6 bases clipped from V and 5 bases from J, the junction kept 8 bases outside the gene matches. CDR3 length equals 14 residues. This chain's CDR3 is CASRPSLAGETQYF. Here the CDR3 DNA reads TGTGCCAGCAGGCCTTCCCTAGCGGGTGAGACCCAGTACTTC.

This clonotype has at least ten counts. The chain joins TRBV12-3 or TRBV12-4 to TRBJ2-2; D uncertain. The length of the CDR3 is 15 residues. V dropped 4 bases and J dropped 6 bases, with 15 bases sitting between them. CDR3 bases: TGTGCCAGCAGTTCGGAGCCCCACAGTCCCGGGGAGCTGTTTTTT. As protein: CASSSEPHSPGELFF.

The genes are TRBV5-1 and TRBJ1-4; D unclear. The CDR3 runs 15 residues. Per the germline V gene, CDR1 is SGHRS and CDR2 is YFSETQ. The germline V and J ends were trimmed by 4 bases and 4 bases, with 14 bases remaining between them. The CDR3 protein is CASSTASSHNEKLFF. The CDR3 coding sequence is TGCGCCAGCAGCACCGCGTCAAGCCATAATGAAAAACTGTTTTTT.

To note about this clonotype: Given a much more abundant clone one base away, this may be a read error. The chain has TRBV7-9 and TRBJ1-2; TRBD1 aligns across 11 bases. V gave up 8 bases and J gave up 4 bases; unmatched junction bases: 9. CDR1 and CDR2 from the germline V gene are SEHNR and FQNEAQ (reference sequence). The CDR3 is made up of 15 amino acids. The CDR3 sequence is CASPDPGQGVYGYTF. The DNA for the CDR3 is TGTGCCAGCCCGGACCCGGGACAGGGGGTCTATGGCTACACCTTC.